A single sample is the source of the 4 T cell receptor beta chains below, sequenced in a study of CD8+ T cells in alopecia areata listed by TCRdb under 2018. The library was generated by the immunoSEQ multiplex PCR assay. RNA was extracted from all samples and reverse transcribed into cDNA, which served as template for TCR sequencing. TCRdb provides this immuneACCESS table in a form limited to in-frame rearrangements. Some clones are lacking; in checked studies, under half of them reflect an unresolved V gene, and why the rest are absent is not known. The sample table shows 200,000 to 250,000 clones, and around 66% are seen once. The top ten constitute roughly 4.2% of the sample. Taken with the paper, the label for time point translates to: less than five weeks on oral tofacitinib. The treatment or condition label, read with the paper, signifies: oral pan-JAK inhibitor, 5-10 mg twice daily. Sequenced material: CD4+ T cells sorted from blood, taken at week 4, from a patient treated with tofacitinib. These receptors were collected from a human donor with alopecia areata.

The rearrangement joins TRBV7-9 to TRBJ2-7, with D possibly being TRBD1 (6 bases). V was shortened by 5 bases and J by 6 bases, with 11 bases between the two germline ends. The CDR3 length is 12 residues. Germline V gene data show CDR1 as SEHNR and CDR2 as FQNEAQ (reference sequence). The CDR3: CASSNRVREQYF. DNA of the CDR3: TGTGCCAGCAGCAACAGGGTGCGCGAGCAGTACTTC.

The chain recombines TRBV29-1 with TRBJ1-2; 8 nucleotides line up with TRBD1. From germline, CDR1 is SQVTM and CDR2 ANQGSEA. The V gene end was trimmed by 5 bases and the J gene end by 8 bases; junction bases not matched to a gene: 16. The CDR3 spans 15 residues. The chain's CDR3 is CSVFGYGQGSRGYTF. CDR3 nucleotides: TGCAGCGTTTTCGGATATGGACAGGGATCGAGGGGCTACACCTTC. Together with reference TRBV29-1 and TRBJ1-2, the CDR3 gives the full variable domain: SAVISQKPSRDICQRGTSLTIQCQVDSQVTMMFWYRQQPGQSLTLIATANQGSEATYESGFVIDKFPISRPNLTFSTLTVSNMSPEDSSIYLCSVFGYGQGSRGYTFGSGTRLTVV.

The V call is TRBV18, the J call TRBJ2-1, with a possible D match to TRBD2 (7 bases). CDR1 is KGHSH and CDR2 is LQKENI in the germline V gene. This CDR3 has 14 amino acids. The V and J ends lost 2 bases and 7 bases respectively, with 12 bases between them. CDR3 loop: CASSPKEGGNEQFF. The CDR3 DNA reads as TGTGCCAGCTCACCAAAAGAGGGGGGGAATGAGCAGTTCTTC.

Only a few counts were recorded for this clone. The V and J genes are TRBV2 and TRBJ1-4, with a possible D match to TRBD1 (5 bases). Germline V gene lookup returns CDR1 SNHLY and CDR2 FYNNEI. V was cut by 8 bases and J by 8 bases, with 12 bases left in between. The CDR3 runs to 12 residues. Here the CDR3 DNA reads TGTGCCAGCCGGGACGATGGCGAAAAACTGTTTTTT. Encoded protein: CASRDDGEKLFF.